This T cell receptor beta chain was sequenced in a study of memory CD4+ T cells and cytomegalovirus serostatus. Single viable CD3+CD4+CD8-CD45RO+ cells were sorted as the memory CD4+ T cells. Clones were read by immunoSEQ multiplex PCR, and TCRdb kept only the in-frame ones, dropping some. Of tens of thousands of clones in the sample, 70% to 85% were seen once. The sequenced sample was memory CD4+ T cells from blood. This TCR was recovered from an adult in good health and CMV-seronegative.

The CDR3 coding sequence is TGTGCCAGCAGTTCGGGACTAGCGGGATACAATGAGCAGTTCTTC. It encodes CASSSGLAGYNEQFF. This chain uses TRBV6-1 with TRBJ2-1; TRBD2 matches at 13 bases. J lost 4 bases, V lost 5 bases, and 2 bases had no gene match. Germline lookup yields CDR1 MNHNS and CDR2 SASEGT. The CDR3 extends over 15 amino acids.